Listed below are T cell receptor beta chains from one sample, sequenced in a study of kidney transplant recipient with SARS-CoV-2 infection. In TCRdb, the reads were re-called with MiXCR into one record per CDR3 protein. The sample lists roughly 250,000 distinct CDR3 sequences, 25% to 35% occurring once. Source: a blood sample, taken at baseline and between days 110 and 120 from a kidney transplant recipient. The receptors stem from a young adult male patient who had COVID-19 and was a kidney transplant recipient. Some T cells may originate from the graft donor. CDR3s include the opening cysteine and the closing phenylalanine or tryptophan. D genes are given only for firm matches. Rows may omit the clone size; those that give it use once, few, many or a size class.

abundance,j_gene,v_gene,d_gene,CDR3aa,CDR3nt
many,TRBJ1-4,TRBV6-5,-,CASSVTDRNEKLFF,TGTGCCAGCAGTGTTACTGATCGTAATGAAAAACTGTTTTTT
many,TRBJ2-7,TRBV11-2,-,CASRPFGTHEQYF,TGTGCCAGCAGGCCGTTTGGGACCCACGAGCAGTACTTC
many,TRBJ2-7,TRBV28,TRBD2,CASRGRGLYEQYF,TGTGCCAGCCGGGGGAGGGGCCTCTACGAGCAGTACTTC
-,TRBJ2-3,TRBV25-1,TRBD2,CASSSALPGLGGTDTQYF,TGTGCCAGCAGTAGCGCTTTACCGGGACTAGGGGGCACAGATACGCAGTATTTT
-,TRBJ2-5,TRBV6-2/TRBV6-3,TRBD2,CASSDGLAVIQETQYF,TGTGCCAGCAGTGACGGACTAGCAGTCATTCAAGAGACCCAGTACTTC
-,TRBJ2-3,TRBV20-1,-,CSARGGGANTQYF,TGCAGTGCCAGAGGGGGGGGTGCAAATACGCAGTATTTT
many,TRBJ1-1,TRBV6-6,-,CASSATGLAFF,TGTGCCAGCAGTGCGACAGGTCTAGCTTTCTTT
many,TRBJ1-2,TRBV6-5,-,CASSVEGFRGYTF,TGTGCCAGCAGTGTAGAAGGGTTTAGGGGCTACACCTTC
many,TRBJ2-7,TRBV11-2,-,CASSAASGTLYEQYF,TGTGCCAGCAGCGCAGCATCGGGGACCCTCTACGAGCAGTACTTC
-,TRBJ2-1,TRBV19,-,CASSIGVAYNEQFF,TGTGCCAGTAGTATTGGGGTGGCCTACAATGAGCAGTTCTTC
many,TRBJ1-2,TRBV5-4,-,CASCHNVPGKTYGYTF,TGTGCCAGCTGTCATAACGTACCAGGAAAGACCTATGGCTACACCTTC
many,TRBJ1-5,TRBV19,-,CASSRRGARNQPQHF,TGTGCCAGTAGTCGGCGGGGGGCGCGGAATCAGCCCCAGCATTTT
many,TRBJ1-2,TRBV5-4,-,CASSLAYRGDGYTF,TGTGCCAGCAGCTTGGCCTATCGAGGTGATGGCTACACCTTC
few,TRBJ1-2,TRBV19,-,CASSSVGTNRKTYGYTF,TGTGCCAGTAGTTCCGTCGGGACAAATCGAAAGACCTATGGCTACACCTTC
few,TRBJ1-2,TRBV7-9,-,CASSTLRYHGKTYGYTF,TGTGCCAGCAGCACATTACGATACCATGGAAAGACCTATGGCTACACCTTC
few,TRBJ2-1,TRBV27,-,CASRLANEQFF,TGTGCCAGCAGACTCGCTAATGAGCAGTTCTTC
many,TRBJ2-5,TRBV24-1,-,CATSDTLDRQETQYF,TGTGCCACCAGTGATACCCTCGACAGGCAAGAGACCCAGTACTTC
few,TRBJ2-1,TRBV6-4,-,CASSDSMGNEQFF,TGTGCCAGCAGTGACTCGATGGGGAATGAGCAGTTCTTC
-,TRBJ2-1,TRBV3-1,TRBD2,CASAQGAGGNGQFF,TGTGCCAGCGCCCAAGGGGCGGGAGGTAATGGGCAGTTCTTC
many,TRBJ1-2,TRBV24-1,-,CATSPSRSTRKTYGYTF,TGTGCCACCAGTCCGTCACGTAGTACCAGAAAGACCTATGGCTACACCTTC
-,TRBJ1-2,TRBV8-2,-,CGSTSHDSRKTYGYTF,TGTGGCAGTACATCTCATGATAGCCGAAAGACCTATGGCTACACCTTC
many,TRBJ2-3,TRBV12-3/TRBV12-4,-,CASSSHAGRADTQYF,TGTGCCAGCAGTTCCCATGCGGGTCGGGCAGATACGCAGTATTTT
many,TRBJ1-5,TRBV19,-,CASSPLGGADQPQHF,TGTGCCAGTAGTCCCCTGGGGGGGGCGGATCAGCCCCAGCATTTT
-,TRBJ2-1,TRBV5-6,-,CASSLLLIAANEQFF,TGTGCCAGCAGCCTTCTCCTAATAGCGGCCAATGAGCAGTTCTTC
few,TRBJ1-3,TRBV28,-,CASAEPPTSGNAIYF,TGTGCCAGCGCCGAGCCGCCGACCTCTGGAAACGCCATATATTTT
few,TRBJ2-5,TRBV5-1,-,CASSPEGLYQETQYF,TGCGCCAGCAGCCCCGAGGGCCTATACCAAGAGACCCAGTACTTC
few,TRBJ2-1,TRBV18,TRBD2,CASSPGGTSGSYNEQFF,TGTGCCAGCTCACCAGGCGGGACTAGCGGCTCTTACAATGAGCAGTTCTTC
many,TRBJ2-2,TRBV20-1,TRBD2,CSAREPGLAGQRAGELFF,TGCAGTGCTAGAGAACCCGGACTAGCGGGGCAGCGCGCCGGGGAGCTGTTTTTT
many,TRBJ1-2,TRBV5-5,-,CASLFAVSRKTYGYTF,TGTGCCAGCCTGTTCGCTGTCTCGCGAAAGACCTATGGCTACACCTTC
many,TRBJ2-1,TRBV21-1,-,CASSKSEQGQRSIGYNEQFF,TGTGCCAGCAGCAAATCGGAACAGGGGCAGCGAAGTATTGGGTACAATGAGCAGTTCTTC
many,TRBJ2-7,TRBV7-2,-,CASSLWAVRYEQYF,TGTGCCAGCAGCTTATGGGCAGTACGTTACGAGCAGTACTTC
-,TRBJ2-3,TRBV5-6,TRBD2,CAGSPERTSLGTDTQYF,TGTGCCGGCAGCCCGGAAAGGACTAGCTTGGGCACAGATACGCAGTATTTT
-,TRBJ2-1,TRBV9,-,CASSVGGGTYNEQFF,TGTGCCAGCAGCGTAGGAGGGGGGACCTACAATGAGCAGTTCTTC
many,TRBJ1-1,TRBV24-1,-,CATRWGMNTEAFF,TGTGCCACGCGGTGGGGGATGAACACTGAAGCTTTCTTT
many,TRBJ1-2,TRBV12-3/TRBV12-4,TRBD1,CASRRQGASYGYTF,TGTGCCAGCAGGAGACAGGGGGCCTCTTATGGCTACACCTTC
many,TRBJ2-5,TRBV6-5,TRBD2,CASSYVASGSVETQYF,TGTGCCAGCAGTTACGTTGCCAGCGGGAGTGTCGAGACCCAGTACTTC
-,TRBJ2-3,TRBV4-1,-,CTSSQGPPGGTDTQYF,TGCACCAGCAGCCAGGGCCCCCCGGGTGGCACAGATACGCAGTATTTT
many,TRBJ1-2,TRBV11-2,-,CASSLEGALGGYTF,TGTGCCAGCAGCTTAGAGGGGGCCCTTGGTGGCTACACCTTC